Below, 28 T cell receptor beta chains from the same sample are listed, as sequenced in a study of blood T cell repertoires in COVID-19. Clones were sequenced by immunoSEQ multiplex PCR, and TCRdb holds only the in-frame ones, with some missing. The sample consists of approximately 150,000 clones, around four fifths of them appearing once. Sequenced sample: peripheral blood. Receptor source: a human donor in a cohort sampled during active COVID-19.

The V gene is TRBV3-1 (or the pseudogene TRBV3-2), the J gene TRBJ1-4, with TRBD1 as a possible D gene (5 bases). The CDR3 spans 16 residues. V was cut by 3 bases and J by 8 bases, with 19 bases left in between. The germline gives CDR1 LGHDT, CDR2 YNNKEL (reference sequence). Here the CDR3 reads CASSQLGGGPGEKLFF. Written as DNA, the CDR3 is TGTGCCAGCAGCCAGCTAGGCGGGGGACCGGGCGAAAAACTGTTTTTT.

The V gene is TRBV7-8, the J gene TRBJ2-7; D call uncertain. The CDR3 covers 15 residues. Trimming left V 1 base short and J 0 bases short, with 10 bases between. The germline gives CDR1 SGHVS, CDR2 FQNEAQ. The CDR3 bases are TGTGCCAGCAGCTTAGGTTTCGGGTTCTCCTACGAGCAGTACTTC. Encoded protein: CASSLGFGFSYEQYF. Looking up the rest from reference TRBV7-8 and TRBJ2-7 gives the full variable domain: GAGVSQSPRYKVAKRGQDVALRCDPISGHVSLFWYQQALGQGPEFLTYFQNEAQLDKSGLPSDRFFAERPEGSVSTLKIQRTQQEDSAVYLCASSLGFGFSYEQYFGPGTRLTVT.

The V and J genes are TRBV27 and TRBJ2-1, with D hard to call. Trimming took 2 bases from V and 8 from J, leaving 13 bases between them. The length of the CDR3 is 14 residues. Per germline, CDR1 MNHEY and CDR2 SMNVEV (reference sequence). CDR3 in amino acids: CASSLGSRPDEQFF. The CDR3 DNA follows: TGTGCCAGCAGTTTAGGATCGAGGCCGGATGAGCAGTTCTTC.

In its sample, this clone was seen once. Here the CDR3 DNA reads TGTGCCAGCAGTTCACACAGGGCGGAAGCTTTCTTT. Residues: CASSSHRAEAFF. This sequence joins TRBV12-3 or TRBV12-4 and TRBJ1-1, with D possibly being TRBD1 (6 bases). The CDR3 length is 12 residues. V was trimmed by 4 bases and J by 8 bases, leaving 11 bases between them.

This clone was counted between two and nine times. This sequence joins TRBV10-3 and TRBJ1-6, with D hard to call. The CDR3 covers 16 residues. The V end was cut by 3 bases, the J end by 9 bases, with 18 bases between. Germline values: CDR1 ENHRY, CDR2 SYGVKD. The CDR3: CAISDPSGPGGSPLHF. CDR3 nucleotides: TGTGCCATCAGTGATCCCTCCGGGCCAGGAGGTTCACCCCTCCACTTT.

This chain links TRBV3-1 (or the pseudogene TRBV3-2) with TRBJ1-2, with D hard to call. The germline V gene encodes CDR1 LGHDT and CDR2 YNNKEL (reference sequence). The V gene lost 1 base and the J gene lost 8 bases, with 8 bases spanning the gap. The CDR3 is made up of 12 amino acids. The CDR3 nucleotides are TGTGCCAGCAGCCAAGGCCATAGCGGCTACACCTTC. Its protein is CASSQGHSGYTF.

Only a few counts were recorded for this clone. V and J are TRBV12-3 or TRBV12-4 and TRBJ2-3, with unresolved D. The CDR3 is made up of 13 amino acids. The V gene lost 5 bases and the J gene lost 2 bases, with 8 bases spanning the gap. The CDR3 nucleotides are TGTGCCAGCAGTATTCTGTACACAGATACGCAGTATTTT. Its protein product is CASSILYTDTQYF.

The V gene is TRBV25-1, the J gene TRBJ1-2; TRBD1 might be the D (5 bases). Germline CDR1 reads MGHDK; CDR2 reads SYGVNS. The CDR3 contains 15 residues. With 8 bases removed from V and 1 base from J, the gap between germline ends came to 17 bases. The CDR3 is CASCPRDSYNYGYTF. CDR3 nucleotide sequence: TGTGCCAGCTGCCCTCGGGACTCCTATAACTATGGCTACACCTTC.

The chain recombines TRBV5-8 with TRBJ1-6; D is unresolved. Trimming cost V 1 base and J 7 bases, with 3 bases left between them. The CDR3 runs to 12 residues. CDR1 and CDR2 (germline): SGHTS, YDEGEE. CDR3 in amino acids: CASSLQNSPLHF. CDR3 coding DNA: TGTGCCAGCAGCTTGCAGAATTCACCCCTCCACTTT.

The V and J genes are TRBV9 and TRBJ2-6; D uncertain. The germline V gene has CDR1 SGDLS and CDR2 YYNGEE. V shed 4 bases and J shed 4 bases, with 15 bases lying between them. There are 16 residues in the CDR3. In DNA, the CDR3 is TGTGCCAGCAGCAACCTTCTACGGTCAGGGGCCAACGTCCTGACTTTC. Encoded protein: CASSNLLRSGANVLTF.

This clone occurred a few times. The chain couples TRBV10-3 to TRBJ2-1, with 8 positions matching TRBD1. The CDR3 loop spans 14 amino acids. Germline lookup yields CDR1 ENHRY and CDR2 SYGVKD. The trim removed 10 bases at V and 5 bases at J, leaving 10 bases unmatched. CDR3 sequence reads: CASHRDRTNNEQFF. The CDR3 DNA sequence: TGTGCCAGCCACCGGGACAGGACGAACAATGAGCAGTTCTTC.

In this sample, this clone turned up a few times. The DNA of the CDR3 is TGTGCCAGCAGCGTAGATCGGAGAGATACGCAGTATTTT. Translating it yields CASSVDRRDTQYF. The rearrangement uses TRBV9 and TRBJ2-3; D uncertain. Looked up from germline, CDR1 is SGDLS and CDR2 is YYNGEE. Trimming removed 0 bases from V and 5 bases from J, with 7 bases in between. The CDR3 has 13 residues.

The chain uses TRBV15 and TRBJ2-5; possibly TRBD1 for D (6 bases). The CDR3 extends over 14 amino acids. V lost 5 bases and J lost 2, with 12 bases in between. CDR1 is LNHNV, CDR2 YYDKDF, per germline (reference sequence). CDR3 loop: CATSSDRKQETQYF. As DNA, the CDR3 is TGTGCCACCAGCTCCGACAGGAAGCAAGAGACCCAGTACTTC.

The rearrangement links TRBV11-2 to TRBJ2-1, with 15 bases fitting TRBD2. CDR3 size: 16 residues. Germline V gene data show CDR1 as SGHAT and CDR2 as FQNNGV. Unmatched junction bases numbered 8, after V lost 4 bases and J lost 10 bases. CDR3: CASSSRTSGRAVEQFF. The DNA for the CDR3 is TGTGCCAGCAGCTCCCGGACTAGCGGGAGGGCTGTGGAGCAGTTCTTC.

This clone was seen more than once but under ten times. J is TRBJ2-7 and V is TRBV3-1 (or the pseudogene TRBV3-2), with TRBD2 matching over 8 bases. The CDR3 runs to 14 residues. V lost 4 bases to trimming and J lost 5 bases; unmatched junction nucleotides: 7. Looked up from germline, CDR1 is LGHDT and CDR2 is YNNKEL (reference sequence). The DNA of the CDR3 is TGTGCCAGCAGCCCGAGAGGGACTAGTAACGAGCAGTACTTC. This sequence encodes CASSPRGTSNEQYF.

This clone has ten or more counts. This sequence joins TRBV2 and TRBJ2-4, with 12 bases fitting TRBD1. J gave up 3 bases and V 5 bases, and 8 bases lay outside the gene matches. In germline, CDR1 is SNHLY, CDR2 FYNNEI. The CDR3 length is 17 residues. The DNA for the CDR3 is TGTGCCAGCAGTTTAATGGGACAGGGGGCCTACAAAAACATTCAGTACTTC. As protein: CASSLMGQGAYKNIQYF.

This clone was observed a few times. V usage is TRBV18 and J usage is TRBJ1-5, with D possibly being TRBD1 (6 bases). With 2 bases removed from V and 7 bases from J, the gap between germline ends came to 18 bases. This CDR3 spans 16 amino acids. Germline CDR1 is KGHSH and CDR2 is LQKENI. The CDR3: CASSPYVSGAGQPQHF. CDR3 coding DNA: TGTGCCAGCTCACCATACGTCTCAGGGGCCGGGCAGCCCCAGCATTTT.

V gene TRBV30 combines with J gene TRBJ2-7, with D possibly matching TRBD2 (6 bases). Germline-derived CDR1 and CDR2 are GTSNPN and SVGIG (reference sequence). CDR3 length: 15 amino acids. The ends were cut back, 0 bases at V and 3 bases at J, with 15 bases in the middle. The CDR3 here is CAWSVPRQGGYEQYF. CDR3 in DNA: TGTGCCTGGAGTGTTCCCCGGCAGGGAGGCTACGAGCAGTACTTC.

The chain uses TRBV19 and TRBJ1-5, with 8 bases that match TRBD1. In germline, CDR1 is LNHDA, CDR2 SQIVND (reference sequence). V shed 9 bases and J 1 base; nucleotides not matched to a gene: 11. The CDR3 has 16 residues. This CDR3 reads CASQNRDRGSNQPQHF. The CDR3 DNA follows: TGTGCCAGCCAAAACCGAGACAGGGGAAGCAATCAGCCCCAGCATTTT. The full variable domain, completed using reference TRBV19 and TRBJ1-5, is DGGITQSPKYLFRKEGQNVTLSCEQNLNHDAMYWYRQDPGQGLRLIYYSQIVNDFQKGDIAEGYSVSREKKESFPLTVTSAQKNPTAFYLCASQNRDRGSNQPQHFGDGTRLSIL.

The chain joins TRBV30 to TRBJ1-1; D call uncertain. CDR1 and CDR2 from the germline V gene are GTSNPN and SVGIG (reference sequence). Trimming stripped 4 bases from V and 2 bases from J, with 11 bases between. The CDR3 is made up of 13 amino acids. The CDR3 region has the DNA TGTGCCTGGACGCCCCAACTTAACACTGAAGCTTTCTTT. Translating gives CAWTPQLNTEAFF. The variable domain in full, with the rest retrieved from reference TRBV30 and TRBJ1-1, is SQTIHQWPATLVQPVGSPLSLECTVEGTSNPNLYWYRQAAGRGLQLLFYSVGIGQISSEVPQNLSASRPQDRQFILSSKKLLLSDSGFYLCAWTPQLNTEAFFGQGTRLTVV.

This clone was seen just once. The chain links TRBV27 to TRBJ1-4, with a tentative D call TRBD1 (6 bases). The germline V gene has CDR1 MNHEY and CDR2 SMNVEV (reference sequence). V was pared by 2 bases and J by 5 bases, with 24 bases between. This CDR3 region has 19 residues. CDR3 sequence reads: CASSLGSRGYGSLNEKLFF. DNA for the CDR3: TGTGCCAGCAGTTTAGGGAGCAGGGGATATGGGTCCCTGAATGAAAAACTGTTTTTT. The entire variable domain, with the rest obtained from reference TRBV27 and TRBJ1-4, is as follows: EAQVTQNPRYLITVTGKKLTVTCSQNMNHEYMSWYRQDPGLGLRQIYYSMNVEVTDKGDVPEGYKVSRKEKRNFPLILESPSPNQTSLYFCASSLGSRGYGSLNEKLFFGSGTQLSVL.

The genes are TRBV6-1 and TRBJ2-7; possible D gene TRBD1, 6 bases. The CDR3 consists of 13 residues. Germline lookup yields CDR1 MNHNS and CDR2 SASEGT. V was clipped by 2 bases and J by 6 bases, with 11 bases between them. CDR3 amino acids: CASSEQGQGEQYF. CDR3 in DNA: TGTGCCAGCAGTGAACAGGGGCAGGGCGAGCAGTACTTC.

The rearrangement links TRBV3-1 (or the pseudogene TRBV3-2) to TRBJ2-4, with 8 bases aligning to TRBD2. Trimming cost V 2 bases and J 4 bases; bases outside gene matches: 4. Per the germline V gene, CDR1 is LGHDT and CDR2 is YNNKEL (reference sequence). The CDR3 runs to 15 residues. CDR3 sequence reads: CASSQSRLAKNIQYF. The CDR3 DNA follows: TGTGCCAGCAGCCAATCGCGACTAGCGAAAAACATTCAGTACTTC.

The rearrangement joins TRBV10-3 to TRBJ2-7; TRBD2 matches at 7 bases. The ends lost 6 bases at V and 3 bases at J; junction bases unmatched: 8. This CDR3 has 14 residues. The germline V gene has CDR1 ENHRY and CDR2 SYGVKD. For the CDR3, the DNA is TGTGCCATCAGGGGGACTAACGCGAACTACGAGCAGTACTTC. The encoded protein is CAIRGTNANYEQYF.

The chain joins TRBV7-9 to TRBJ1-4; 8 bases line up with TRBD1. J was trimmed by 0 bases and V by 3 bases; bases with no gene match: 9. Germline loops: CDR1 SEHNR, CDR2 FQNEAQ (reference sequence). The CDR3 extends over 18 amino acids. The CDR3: CASSFPAGQAATNEKLFF. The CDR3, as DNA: TGTGCCAGCAGCTTTCCCGCGGGACAGGCCGCAACTAATGAAAAACTGTTTTTT.

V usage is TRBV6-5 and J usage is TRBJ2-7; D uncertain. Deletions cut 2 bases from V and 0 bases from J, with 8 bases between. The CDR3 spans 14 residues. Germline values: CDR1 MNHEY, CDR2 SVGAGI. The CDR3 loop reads CASSYGLSSYEQYF. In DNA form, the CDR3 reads TGTGCCAGCAGTTACGGGCTCAGCTCCTACGAGCAGTACTTC.

The CDR3: CASSPGLAGRYNEQFF. CDR3 in DNA: TGTGCCAGCAGCCCGGGACTAGCGGGAAGGTACAATGAGCAGTTCTTC. The rearrangement links TRBV7-6 to TRBJ2-1; the match to TRBD2 covers 13 bases. V lost 5 bases to trimming and J lost 4 bases; unmatched junction nucleotides: 5. The germline V gene encodes CDR1 SGHVS and CDR2 FNYEAQ. This CDR3 has 16 residues.

CDR3 DNA: TGCAGCGTCCAGGGTGATGCCGGGGAGCTGTTTTTT. Translation gives CSVQGDAGELFF. J is TRBJ2-2 and V is TRBV29-1; a possible D gene is TRBD1 (5 bases). Germline V lookup: CDR1 SQVTM, CDR2 ANQGSEA. V shed 6 bases and J shed 6 bases, with 11 bases lying between them. The CDR3 is made up of 12 amino acids.